This TCR beta chain originates from a study of CD8 T cells in Susac syndrome. Background on the study: Patients with Susac syndrome were, at the time of blood collection, therapy-naive, maintained on corticosteroids, or maintained on intravenous immunoglobulin alone. Notes on the study in general: In Susac patients, clonal expansion was not detected in CD4+ cells.

cDNA came from roughly 0.53 to 1 ug RNA primed by random hexamers. Each CDR3 protein gets one entry after TCRdb re-called the immunoSEQ multiplex PCR reads with MiXCR. The sample consists of tens of thousands of distinct CDR3 sequences, roughly 94% of them appearing once. For this clonotype: Its specificity is not known.

CDR3 length: 14 amino acids. V shed 4 bases, J shed 5 bases, and the junction held 4 bases outside the gene matches. Looked up from germline, CDR1 is SGHDT and CDR2 is YYEEEE. The V and J genes are TRBV5-6 and TRBJ2-1; 9 bases fit TRBD1. The source material was CD4+ T cells from PBMCs. This sequence was found in a human donor with Susac syndrome. CDR3 nucleotide sequence: TGTGCCAGCAGCCGGACAGGGGCCGACAATGAGCAGTTCTTC. Amino acid sequence: CASSRTGADNEQFF.